These T cell receptor beta chains were read from a single sample in a study of blood T cell repertoires in COVID-19. The repertoire was sequenced with immunoSEQ multiplex PCR; TCRdb's copy has only in-frame clones and lacks some. This sample carries 150,000 to 200,000 clones, 74% of them seen once, and the ten largest clones take 2.5% to 3.5%. The sequenced sample was peripheral blood. The origin of the receptors is an elderly woman with acute or convalescent COVID-19. CDR3s include the opening cysteine and the closing phenylalanine or tryptophan. Each record gives: V gene, CDR3 length, clone size, J gene, D gene, CDR3 protein, CDR3 DNA. D genes are given only for firm matches. Part of the rows lack a size; the others show once, few, many or a class for expanded clones.

v_gene: TRBV27; len: 15; abundance: few; j_gene: TRBJ2-7; d_gene: -; CDR3aa: CASSFSGGLRNEQYF; CDR3nt: TGTGCCAGCAGTTTTAGTGGAGGACTTAGGAACGAGCAGTACTTC
v_gene: TRBV28; len: 15; abundance: once; j_gene: TRBJ2-1; d_gene: TRBD2; CDR3aa: CASRTGGANYNEQFF; CDR3nt: TGTGCCAGCAGAACCGGGGGGGCAAACTACAATGAGCAGTTCTTC
v_gene: TRBV19; len: 16; abundance: -; j_gene: TRBJ1-2; d_gene: TRBD1; CDR3aa: CASSVTGTASSYGYTF; CDR3nt: TGTGCCAGTAGTGTAACCGGGACAGCCAGTTCCTATGGCTACACCTTC
v_gene: TRBV2; len: 15; abundance: -; j_gene: TRBJ2-3; d_gene: -; CDR3aa: CASSAQAERTDTQYF; CDR3nt: TGTGCCAGCAGTGCTCAAGCGGAACGCACAGATACGCAGTATTTT
v_gene: TRBV5-1; len: 16; abundance: -; j_gene: TRBJ2-1; d_gene: -; CDR3aa: CASSQTFSSSYNEQFF; CDR3nt: TGCGCCAGCAGCCAGACTTTCTCTAGCTCCTACAATGAGCAGTTCTTC
v_gene: TRBV2; len: 12; abundance: -; j_gene: TRBJ2-2; d_gene: TRBD2; CDR3aa: CATSGGTGELFF; CDR3nt: TGTGCCACCTCGGGAGGCACCGGGGAGCTGTTTTTT
v_gene: TRBV11-3; len: 12; abundance: -; j_gene: TRBJ2-3; d_gene: -; CDR3aa: CARDTDTDTQYF; CDR3nt: TGTGCCAGGGACACAGACACAGATACGCAGTATTTT
v_gene: TRBV5-1; len: 16; abundance: -; j_gene: TRBJ2-3; d_gene: TRBD2; CDR3aa: CASSLIPSGMPDTQYF; CDR3nt: TGCGCCAGCAGCTTGATCCCTAGCGGGATGCCAGATACGCAGTATTTT
v_gene: TRBV12-3/TRBV12-4; len: 12; abundance: -; j_gene: TRBJ2-5; d_gene: -; CDR3aa: CASKRAQETQYF; CDR3nt: TGTGCCAGCAAGCGGGCCCAAGAGACCCAGTACTTC
v_gene: TRBV5-1; len: 15; abundance: -; j_gene: TRBJ2-3; d_gene: TRBD2; CDR3aa: CASSTPTSSTDTQYF; CDR3nt: TGCGCCAGCAGCACCCCGACTAGCAGCACAGATACGCAGTATTTT
v_gene: TRBV3-1/TRBV3-2; len: 13; abundance: -; j_gene: TRBJ2-3; d_gene: -; CDR3aa: CASSQSSTDTQYF; CDR3nt: TGTGCCAGCAGCCAATCTAGCACAGATACGCAGTATTTT
v_gene: TRBV13; len: 15; abundance: -; j_gene: TRBJ2-7; d_gene: TRBD2; CDR3aa: CASKELAGGPYEQYF; CDR3nt: TGTGCCAGCAAGGAACTAGCGGGCGGACCCTACGAGCAGTACTTC
v_gene: TRBV5-1; len: 13; abundance: once; j_gene: TRBJ2-5; d_gene: -; CDR3aa: CASSLFARETQYF; CDR3nt: TGCGCCAGCAGCTTGTTTGCGCGGGAGACCCAGTACTTC
v_gene: TRBV4-1; len: 12; abundance: -; j_gene: TRBJ2-1; d_gene: TRBD2; CDR3aa: CASSQEGRAAFF; CDR3nt: TGCGCCAGCAGCCAAGAAGGGAGGGCCGCGTTCTTC
v_gene: TRBV19; len: 19; abundance: -; j_gene: TRBJ2-4; d_gene: -; CDR3aa: CASSIGQVRGRGGKNIQYF; CDR3nt: TGTGCCAGTAGTATAGGTCAGGTCAGGGGGCGCGGGGGCAAAAACATTCAGTACTTC
v_gene: TRBV28; len: 15; abundance: -; j_gene: TRBJ2-7; d_gene: -; CDR3aa: CASMSGSGFSYEQYF; CDR3nt: TGTGCCAGCATGTCAGGTAGCGGTTTCTCCTACGAGCAGTACTTC
v_gene: TRBV9; len: 15; abundance: -; j_gene: TRBJ1-6; d_gene: -; CDR3aa: CASTKAGGHNSPLHF; CDR3nt: TGTGCCAGCACCAAGGCGGGGGGTCATAATTCACCCCTCCACTTT
v_gene: TRBV19; len: 17; abundance: -; j_gene: TRBJ2-6; d_gene: -; CDR3aa: CASRLLGLHSGANVLTF; CDR3nt: TGTGCCAGTAGGCTACTAGGGCTCCACTCTGGGGCCAACGTCCTGACTTTC
v_gene: TRBV9; len: 19; abundance: -; j_gene: TRBJ2-6; d_gene: TRBD1; CDR3aa: CASSVEYGTGGSGANVLTF; CDR3nt: TGTGCCAGCAGCGTAGAGTATGGGACAGGCGGATCTGGGGCCAACGTCCTGACTTTC
v_gene: TRBV5-4; len: 16; abundance: -; j_gene: TRBJ2-1; d_gene: TRBD2; CDR3aa: CASSLKSSSGYNEQFF; CDR3nt: TGTGCCAGCAGCTTGAAGTCGTCTAGCGGGTACAATGAGCAGTTCTTC
v_gene: TRBV28; len: 11; abundance: -; j_gene: TRBJ1-2; d_gene: -; CDR3aa: CASSSIRGYTF; CDR3nt: TGTGCCAGCAGTTCCATCAGAGGCTACACCTTC
v_gene: TRBV14; len: 14; abundance: -; j_gene: TRBJ2-4; d_gene: -; CDR3aa: CASSQRGLSSIQYF; CDR3nt: TGTGCCAGCAGCCAACGAGGCTTGTCCAGCATTCAGTACTTC
v_gene: TRBV29-1; len: 14; abundance: -; j_gene: TRBJ2-1; d_gene: TRBD1; CDR3aa: CSVGRTGAYNEQFF; CDR3nt: TGCAGCGTTGGCCGGACAGGGGCCTACAATGAGCAGTTCTTC
v_gene: TRBV9; len: 14; abundance: -; j_gene: TRBJ1-1; d_gene: -; CDR3aa: CASSVVEGSTEAFF; CDR3nt: TGTGCCAGCAGCGTAGTCGAGGGTTCCACTGAAGCTTTCTTT
v_gene: TRBV5-6; len: 15; abundance: -; j_gene: TRBJ1-5; d_gene: -; CDR3aa: CASSLSPLSNQPQHF; CDR3nt: TGTGCCAGCAGCTTGTCTCCCCTTAGCAATCAGCCCCAGCATTTT
v_gene: TRBV28; len: 14; abundance: -; j_gene: TRBJ2-3; d_gene: -; CDR3aa: CASGIPGSPDTQYF; CDR3nt: TGTGCCAGCGGCATACCCGGGAGTCCAGATACGCAGTATTTT
v_gene: TRBV10-3; len: 11; abundance: few; j_gene: TRBJ2-7; d_gene: -; CDR3aa: CAIAKEYEQYF; CDR3nt: TGTGCCATCGCGAAAGAATACGAGCAGTACTTC
v_gene: TRBV7-2; len: 15; abundance: -; j_gene: TRBJ2-3; d_gene: -; CDR3aa: CASSSTGLSSDTQYF; CDR3nt: TGTGCCAGCAGCTCTACGGGACTCTCGTCAGATACGCAGTATTTT
v_gene: TRBV19; len: 16; abundance: once; j_gene: TRBJ2-3; d_gene: TRBD2; CDR3aa: CASSQGLAGDMWTQYF; CDR3nt: TGTGCCAGTAGCCAAGGACTAGCGGGGGACATGTGGACGCAGTATTTT
v_gene: TRBV28; len: 12; abundance: -; j_gene: TRBJ1-2; d_gene: -; CDR3aa: CASSQTNYGYTF; CDR3nt: TGTGCCAGCAGCCAAACTAACTATGGCTACACCTTC
v_gene: TRBV27; len: 15; abundance: -; j_gene: TRBJ2-2; d_gene: TRBD2; CDR3aa: CASSAGLAGVGELFF; CDR3nt: TGTGCCAGCAGTGCAGGACTAGCGGGAGTCGGGGAGCTGTTTTTT
v_gene: TRBV19; len: 18; abundance: -; j_gene: TRBJ2-1; d_gene: TRBD1; CDR3aa: CASSMYPALTGVYNEQFF; CDR3nt: TGTGCCAGTAGTATGTACCCCGCCCTGACAGGGGTCTACAATGAGCAGTTCTTC
v_gene: TRBV7-9; len: 17; abundance: few; j_gene: TRBJ2-1; d_gene: TRBD1; CDR3aa: CASSGTGASLAYNEQFF; CDR3nt: TGTGCCAGCAGCGGAACAGGGGCTAGCCTTGCCTACAATGAGCAGTTCTTC
v_gene: TRBV4-2; len: 16; abundance: -; j_gene: TRBJ2-1; d_gene: TRBD2; CDR3aa: CASSQDSTSGSNEQFF; CDR3nt: TGTGCCAGCAGCCAAGATTCCACTAGCGGGAGTAATGAGCAGTTCTTC
v_gene: TRBV19; len: 16; abundance: -; j_gene: TRBJ2-3; d_gene: -; CDR3aa: CASSTLTALTTDTQYF; CDR3nt: TGTGCCAGTAGTACCCTGACAGCGCTGACCACAGATACGCAGTATTTT
v_gene: TRBV18; len: 14; abundance: -; j_gene: TRBJ2-5; d_gene: -; CDR3aa: CASSPPSGVETQYF; CDR3nt: TGTGCCAGCTCACCACCGTCAGGGGTAGAGACCCAGTACTTC
v_gene: TRBV7-8; len: 17; abundance: -; j_gene: TRBJ1-6; d_gene: -; CDR3aa: CASSAPEGRLRDSPLHF; CDR3nt: TGTGCCAGCAGCGCACCGGAGGGTCGGTTAAGAGATTCACCCCTCCACTTT
v_gene: TRBV19; len: 14; abundance: -; j_gene: TRBJ2-3; d_gene: -; CDR3aa: CASSFARNTDTQYF; CDR3nt: TGTGCCAGTAGCTTCGCGCGAAACACAGATACGCAGTATTTT
v_gene: TRBV6-5; len: 15; abundance: -; j_gene: TRBJ1-6; d_gene: -; CDR3aa: CASSDSFAGSSPLHF; CDR3nt: TGTGCCAGCAGTGACTCTTTCGCAGGATCCTCACCCCTCCACTTT
v_gene: TRBV10-2; len: 14; abundance: -; j_gene: TRBJ1-2; d_gene: -; CDR3aa: CASSDQQGAGGYTF; CDR3nt: TGCGCCAGCAGTGATCAGCAAGGGGCGGGGGGCTACACCTTC
v_gene: TRBV6-2/TRBV6-3; len: 15; abundance: -; j_gene: TRBJ2-7; d_gene: -; CDR3aa: CASSYSRQGKYEQYF; CDR3nt: TGTGCCAGCAGTTACTCCCGCCAGGGGAAGTACGAGCAGTACTTC
v_gene: TRBV7-3; len: 16; abundance: -; j_gene: TRBJ2-3; d_gene: -; CDR3aa: CASSPSAGPSTDTQYF; CDR3nt: TGTGCCAGCAGCCCTTCGGCGGGCCCTAGCACAGATACGCAGTATTTT
v_gene: TRBV6-5; len: 16; abundance: -; j_gene: TRBJ2-7; d_gene: -; CDR3aa: CASSSAGAGQFYEQYF; CDR3nt: TGTGCCAGCAGTTCTGCCGGGGCGGGGCAGTTCTACGAGCAGTACTTC
v_gene: TRBV7-3; len: 14; abundance: -; j_gene: TRBJ1-5; d_gene: TRBD1; CDR3aa: CASSLYDRGQPQHF; CDR3nt: TGTGCCAGCAGCTTATACGACAGGGGTCAGCCCCAGCATTTT
v_gene: TRBV29-1; len: 15; abundance: few; j_gene: TRBJ2-7; d_gene: TRBD1; CDR3aa: CSVSEDRGFPYEQYF; CDR3nt: TGCAGCGTTTCTGAAGACAGGGGCTTTCCCTACGAGCAGTACTTC
v_gene: TRBV27; len: 13; abundance: -; j_gene: TRBJ2-5; d_gene: TRBD1; CDR3aa: CASGTDRGETQYF; CDR3nt: TGTGCCAGCGGTACAGACAGGGGAGAGACCCAGTACTTC
v_gene: TRBV30; len: 12; abundance: -; j_gene: TRBJ1-1; d_gene: -; CDR3aa: CAWSSGATEAFF; CDR3nt: TGTGCCTGGAGTTCAGGGGCCACTGAAGCTTTCTTT
v_gene: TRBV6-5; len: 13; abundance: -; j_gene: TRBJ1-1; d_gene: TRBD1; CDR3aa: CASKRQGDAEAFF; CDR3nt: TGTGCCAGCAAGAGACAGGGGGACGCTGAAGCTTTCTTT
v_gene: TRBV30; len: 15; abundance: -; j_gene: TRBJ2-6; d_gene: TRBD1; CDR3aa: CAWNRGGAGANVLTF; CDR3nt: TGTGCCTGGAACAGGGGCGGAGCGGGGGCCAACGTCCTGACTTTC
v_gene: TRBV7-2; len: 19; abundance: many; j_gene: TRBJ2-2; d_gene: TRBD2; CDR3aa: CASSLVVGTSGKNTGELFF; CDR3nt: TGTGCCAGCAGCTTAGTTGTAGGTACTAGCGGGAAGAACACCGGGGAGCTGTTTTTT
v_gene: TRBV10-3; len: 12; abundance: -; j_gene: TRBJ2-1; d_gene: -; CDR3aa: CAIRTGTNEQFF; CDR3nt: TGTGCCATCAGAACGGGAACGAATGAGCAGTTCTTC